The 26 T cell receptor beta chains listed next were all sequenced from one sample in a study of regulatory T cells in long-lasting Graves disease (dated by TCRdb to the early 2020s). The label giving this sample's time point can be read as: newly diagnosed GD, antithyroid drugs for less than 3 months. For both TCR sequencing and RNA sequencing, RNA was extracted from PBMCs in TRIzol. Library construction relied on multiplex PCR. The data were produced on an Illumina HiSeq 4000. CDR3 regions were amplified by Arm-PCR with iRepertoire HTBI primers to construct TCR beta libraries. TCRdb reworked the public reads: Q25 trimming with fastp, MiXCR clone assembly, productive beta chains retained. Rows are unified per CDR3 protein, each entry keeping the most common DNA and genes. This sample is represented by 440,000 or so distinct CDR3 sequences; 15% of them were singletons. The ten biggest clones cover 15% to 20% of the sample.

These data were also filed under a second study, of T cells in Graves' hyperthyroidism and ophthalmopathy.

The source was peripheral blood mononuclear cells (PBMCs), collected at new diagnosis, from a patient treated with antithyroid drugs. These receptors all stem from a woman between 25 and 40 years old with Graves disease. Donor details come from another sample of the same person, matched by shared clones.

Turning to this clonotype: The junction and the germline gene differ at one end; a read error may be behind it. This chain links TRBV16 with TRBJ2-7; 10 bases agree with TRBD2. This CDR3 is 15 amino acids long. The germline V gene encodes CDR1 KGHSY and CDR2 FQNENV. CDR3 coding DNA: TGTGTCAGCAGCCAACAATCTAGCGGGAGATATGAGCAGTACTTC. This translates into CVSSQQSSGRYEQYF.

This clonotype was seen ten or more times. The chain links TRBV7-9 to TRBJ2-7; D is unresolved. The germline V gene encodes CDR1 SEHNR and CDR2 FQNEAQ (reference sequence). V lost 5 bases and J 7 bases, leaving 12 bases between the germline ends. The CDR3 loop spans 12 amino acids. The CDR3 sequence: CASSPNWGEQYF. The CDR3, as DNA: TGTGCCAGCAGCCCAAACTGGGGAGAGCAGTACTTC. Using reference TRBV7-9 and TRBJ2-7 for the parts outside the CDR3, the full variable domain is DTGVSQNPRHKITKRGQNVTFRCDPISEHNRLYWYRQTLGQGPEFLTYFQNEAQLEKSRLLSDRFSAERPKGSFSTLEIQRTEQGDSAMYLCASSPNWGEQYFGPGTRLTVT.

Ten or more counts support this clonotype. The chain carries TRBV3-1 and TRBJ1-2; TRBD1 agrees at 9 bases. The CDR3 extends over 13 amino acids. From germline, CDR1 is LGHDT and CDR2 YNNKEL (reference sequence). Germline trimming cut 6 bases from V and 7 bases from J; bases unmatched to any gene: 6. The DNA of the CDR3 is TGTGCCAGCAGACGGGACAGGGTTTCTGGCTACACCTTC. Its protein product is CASRRDRVSGYTF.

This clonotype was counted a few times. The chain uses TRBV9 and TRBJ2-5, with 10 bases fitting TRBD2. The junction had 11 bases not matched to a gene; V was cut back by 2 bases and J by 1 base. The CDR3 is made up of 18 amino acids. Germline V gene sequence: CDR1 SGDLS, CDR2 YYNGEE. The CDR3 reads CASSVEPVGTSAQETQYF. DNA for the CDR3: TGTGCCAGCAGCGTCGAGCCAGTTGGGACTAGCGCCCAAGAGACCCAGTACTTC.

This clonotype was counted a few times. The chain has TRBV15 and TRBJ2-2; no clear D gene. The CDR3 has 16 amino acids. Germline loops: CDR1 LNHNV, CDR2 YYDKDF (reference sequence). Trimming took off 1 base at V and 5 bases at J, with 14 bases between the two ends. The CDR3 loop reads CATSRGVLTRTGELFF. CDR3 bases: TGTGCCACCAGCAGAGGAGTTTTGACAAGGACCGGGGAGCTGTTTTTT.

This clonotype showed up just a few times. This rearrangement joins TRBV28 to TRBJ2-1, with D unclear. Germline CDR1 reads MDHEN; CDR2 reads SYDVKM. The CDR3 length is 14 residues. Trimming stripped 6 bases from V and 9 bases from J, with 18 bases between. The CDR3 coding sequence is TGTGCCAGCAGGGCCGCCTTGTACCTGCCTGAGCAGTTCTTC. Protein: CASRAALYLPEQFF.

This clonotype was counted many times. V gene TRBV20-1 combines with J gene TRBJ2-7, with TRBD1 matching 7 bases. The CDR3 runs 15 residues. The V and J ends lost 2 bases and 2 bases, in that order; junction bases with no gene match: 9. Germline values: CDR1 DFQATT, CDR2 SNEGSKA (reference sequence). This CDR3 is CSARSPTGKAYEQYF. CDR3 nucleotide sequence: TGCAGTGCTAGATCCCCGACAGGGAAGGCCTACGAGCAGTACTTC.

This clonotype was counted only a few times. The chain uses TRBV13 and TRBJ1-3; D perhaps matches TRBD1 (6 bases). V shed 5 bases and J shed 4 bases, with 18 bases lying between them. The V gene's germline CDR1 is PRHDT and CDR2 FYEKMQ (reference sequence). The CDR3 extends over 16 amino acids. This CDR3 reads CASSPAGTNEGNTIYF. The CDR3 DNA reads as TGTGCCAGCAGCCCGGCCGGGACAAATGAAGGAAACACCATATATTTT.

This clonotype has only a few counts. The V gene is TRBV5-1, the J gene TRBJ2-5; 9 bases are shared with TRBD1. This CDR3 spans 15 amino acids. V dropped 3 bases and J dropped 2; count of bases not matched to a gene: 5. CDR1 SGHRS and CDR2 YFSETQ come from the germline V gene. CDR3 residues: CASSWDRENQETQYF. CDR3 sequence (DNA): TGCGCCAGCAGCTGGGACAGGGAAAATCAAGAGACCCAGTACTTC.

The chain recombines TRBV5-4 with TRBJ1-1; 11 bases agree with TRBD1. The V segment lost 4 bases and the J segment 2 bases; nucleotides outside the gene matches: 10. The CDR3 runs to 17 residues. Looked up from germline, CDR1 is SGHNT and CDR2 is YYREEE (reference sequence). The CDR3 is CASSPLSRTGGNTEAFF. In DNA form, the CDR3 reads TGTGCCAGCAGCCCCTTATCTCGGACAGGGGGCAACACTGAAGCTTTCTTT.

The chain is built from TRBV7-2 and TRBJ2-3; the match to TRBD2 covers 15 bases. The J segment lost 4 bases and the V segment lost 5 bases, leaving 19 bases of the junction unmatched. Germline loops: CDR1 SGHTA, CDR2 FQGNSA. This CDR3 has 21 residues. CDR3 amino acids: CASSNTLGLAGGKGRADTQYF. As DNA, the CDR3 is TGTGCCAGCAGCAACACACTTGGACTAGCGGGAGGGAAGGGTCGGGCAGATACGCAGTATTTT.

Concerning this clonotype itself: With a much larger clone just one base away, this may be a read error. The chain uses TRBV27 and TRBJ2-7; TRBD2 aligns across 12 bases. Germline CDR1 and CDR2: MNHEY and SMNVEV (reference sequence). The CDR3 consists of 14 residues. This CDR3 reads CTSSILAGGGEQYF. The CDR3 bases are TGTACCAGCAGTATACTAGCGGGAGGTGGCGAGCAGTACTTC.

This chain joins TRBV5-1 and TRBJ2-5; 8 bases are shared with TRBD1. Unmatched junction bases numbered 12, after V lost 2 bases and J lost 6 bases. The CDR3 contains 16 residues. Germline lookup yields CDR1 SGHRS and CDR2 YFSETQ. CDR3 loop: CASSFWGTGGMKTQYF. The CDR3 bases are TGCGCCAGCAGCTTTTGGGGGACAGGAGGAATGAAGACCCAGTACTTC.

This clonotype was detected ten times or more. The chain joins TRBV18 to TRBJ2-7, with 10 nucleotides matching TRBD2. The CDR3 extends over 15 amino acids. From germline, CDR1 is KGHSH and CDR2 LQKENI. V lost 2 bases, J lost 5 bases, and 6 bases stayed unmatched. The CDR3 bases are TGTGCCAGCTCACCATCTAGCGGGAGTCCCCACGAGCAGTACTTC. It encodes CASSPSSGSPHEQYF.

This clonotype was detected many times. The rearrangement uses TRBV11-2 and TRBJ1-2, with no clear D. The CDR3 consists of 14 residues. V was pared by 4 bases and J by 8 bases, with 17 bases between. Germline V lookup: CDR1 SGHAT, CDR2 FQNNGV. The CDR3 nucleotides are TGTGCCAGCAGCTCGCGAATACAGATGAGGGGCTACACCTTC. Residues: CASSSRIQMRGYTF. Combining the CDR3 with reference TRBV11-2 and TRBJ1-2 gives the whole variable domain EAGVAQSPRYKIIEKRQSVAFWCNPISGHATLYWYQQILGQGPKLLIQFQNNGVVDDSQLPKDRFSAERLKGVDSTLKIQPAKLEDSAVYLCASSSRIQMRGYTFGSGTRLTVV.

This clonotype showed up many times. This sequence joins TRBV7-3 and TRBJ2-3; TRBD2 agrees at 11 bases. CDR3 length equals 15 residues. Looked up from germline, CDR1 is SGHTA and CDR2 is FQGTGA. V dropped 4 bases and J dropped 0; count of bases not matched to a gene: 0. The CDR3 DNA is TGTGCCAGCAGCTCTAGCGGGGGGAGCACAGATACGCAGTATTTT. It encodes CASSSSGGSTDTQYF.

This clonotype was detected a few times. The genes are TRBV10-3 and TRBJ2-5, with D possibly being TRBD2 (6 bases). Germline CDR1 is ENHRY and CDR2 is SYGVKD. This CDR3 spans 15 amino acids. V lost 3 bases and J 5 bases, leaving 16 bases between the germline ends. The CDR3 loop reads CAISDPSAGWETQYF. DNA for the CDR3: TGTGCCATCAGTGACCCCTCAGCGGGTTGGGAGACCCAGTACTTC.

This clonotype is a singleton in its sample. This chain connects TRBV7-3 to TRBJ2-3; 13 nucleotides line up with TRBD2. Germline V gene lookup returns CDR1 SGHTA and CDR2 FQGTGA. The CDR3 loop spans 19 amino acids. Trimming cost V 2 bases and J 2 bases; bases outside gene matches: 10. CDR3 protein: CASSLDPIGLAGDTDTQYF. The CDR3 nucleotides are TGTGCCAGCAGCTTAGATCCTATAGGACTAGCGGGAGACACAGATACGCAGTATTTT.

The chain links TRBV5-1 to TRBJ2-5, with D possibly TRBD1 on 5 matching bases. V was shortened by 0 bases and J by 0 bases, with 6 bases between the two germline ends. CDR1 and CDR2 (germline): SGHRS, YFSETQ. The CDR3 length is 14 residues. Here the CDR3 DNA reads TGCGCCAGCAGCTTGGGGACATACCAAGAGACCCAGTACTTC. As protein: CASSLGTYQETQYF.

This clonotype was observed many times. The V gene is TRBV29-1, the J gene TRBJ1-3; D gene ambiguous. This CDR3 spans 14 amino acids. V gave up 0 bases and J gave up 0 bases, with 6 bases separating them. The germline V gene has CDR1 SQVTM and CDR2 ANQGSEA. The CDR3 reads CSVEEWGSGNTIYF. The DNA of the CDR3 is TGCAGCGTTGAAGAGTGGGGCTCTGGAAACACCATATATTTT.

This clonotype was seen repeatedly, ten times or more. The chain couples TRBV28 to TRBJ2-5; D tentatively fits TRBD1 or TRBD2 (6 bases each). Looked up from germline, CDR1 is MDHEN and CDR2 is SYDVKM. Trimming removed 8 bases from V and 4 bases from J, with 20 bases in between. This CDR3 has 15 amino acids. The CDR3 reads CASSKWRGAVETQYF. The CDR3 DNA follows: TGTGCCAGCTCGAAATGGAGGGGGGCTGTAGAGACCCAGTACTTC.

A few counts support this clonotype. The rearrangement links TRBV11-2 to TRBJ2-7; tentative D call: TRBD2 (5 bases). The CDR3 is made up of 15 amino acids. Trimming removed 0 bases from V and 5 bases from J, with 14 bases in between. The germline CDR1 and CDR2 sequences are SGHAT and FQNNGV. For the CDR3, the DNA is TGTGCCAGCAGCTTAGATGCGGGTTCTCGGGACGAGCAGTACTTC. Translation: CASSLDAGSRDEQYF.

This clonotype appeared many times. In nucleotides, the CDR3 is TGTGCCACCACCGTCCCGCGGGGCTATGGCTACACCTTC. The encoded protein is CATTVPRGYGYTF. V and J are TRBV28 and TRBJ1-2; D is unresolved. CDR3 length: 13 amino acids. Looked up from germline, CDR1 is MDHEN and CDR2 is SYDVKM. V was shortened by 10 bases and J by 4 bases, with 16 bases between the two germline ends.

This clonotype was recorded at least ten times. The chain is built from TRBV24-1 and TRBJ1-1; unclear D gene. The CDR3 is 13 residues long. In germline, CDR1 is KGHDR, CDR2 SFDVKD. Trimming left V 3 bases short and J 0 bases short, with 4 bases between. The chain's CDR3 is CATSDTVNTEAFF. In DNA, the CDR3 is TGTGCCACCAGTGATACGGTGAACACTGAAGCTTTCTTT.

This clonotype was detected ten times or more. The rearrangement links TRBV6-1 to TRBJ2-5; the match to TRBD2 covers 10 bases. After removal of 5 bases from V and 5 bases from J, the junction contained 8 bases not matched to a gene. The CDR3 has 15 residues. The germline gives CDR1 MNHNS, CDR2 SASEGT. The CDR3 sequence: CASSLSGRPGETQYF. CDR3 nucleotide sequence: TGTGCCAGCAGTCTTAGCGGGAGGCCCGGGGAGACCCAGTACTTC.

This clonotype occurred many times. The CDR3 protein is CASSALGWSDTQYF. CDR3 sequence (DNA): TGTGCCAGCAGCGCCTTAGGGTGGTCAGATACGCAGTATTTT. The chain recombines TRBV7-9 with TRBJ2-3; D is ambiguous. The ends were cut back, 5 bases at V and 4 bases at J, with 13 bases in the middle. The CDR3 loop spans 14 amino acids. Germline CDR1 is SEHNR and CDR2 is FQNEAQ (reference sequence).